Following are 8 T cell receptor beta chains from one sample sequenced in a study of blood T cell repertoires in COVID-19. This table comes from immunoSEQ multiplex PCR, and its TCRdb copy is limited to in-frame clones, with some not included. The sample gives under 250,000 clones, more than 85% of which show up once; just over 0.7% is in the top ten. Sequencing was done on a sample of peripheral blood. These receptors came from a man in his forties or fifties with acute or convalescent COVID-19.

The CDR3 sequence: CASSPGAGGLVETQYF. Written as DNA, the CDR3 is TGTGCCAGCAGCCCGGGGGCGGGGGGGCTCGTCGAGACCCAGTACTTC. The rearrangement joins TRBV11-3 to TRBJ2-5; 9 bases are shared with TRBD2. V lost 5 bases to trimming and J lost 5 bases; unmatched junction nucleotides: 12. CDR1 and CDR2 (germline): SGHNT, YENEEA. The CDR3 consists of 16 residues.

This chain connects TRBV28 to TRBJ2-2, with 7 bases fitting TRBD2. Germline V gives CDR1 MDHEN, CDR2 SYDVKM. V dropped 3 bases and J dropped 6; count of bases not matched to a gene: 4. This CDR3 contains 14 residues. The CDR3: CASSFRGRAGELFF. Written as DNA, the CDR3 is TGTGCCAGCAGTTTTAGAGGGAGGGCCGGGGAGCTGTTTTTT. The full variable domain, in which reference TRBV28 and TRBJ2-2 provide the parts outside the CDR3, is DVKVTQSSRYLVKRTGEKVFLECVQDMDHENMFWYRQDPGLGLRLIYFSYDVKMKEKGDIPEGYSVSREKKERFSLILESASTNQTSMYLCASSFRGRAGELFFGEGSRLTVL.

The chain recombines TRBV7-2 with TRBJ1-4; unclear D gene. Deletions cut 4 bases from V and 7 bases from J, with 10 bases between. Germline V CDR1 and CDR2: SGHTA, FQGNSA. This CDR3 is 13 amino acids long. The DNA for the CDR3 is TGTGCCAGCAGCTCCCAACGGGGTGAAAAACTGTTTTTT. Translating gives CASSSQRGEKLFF.

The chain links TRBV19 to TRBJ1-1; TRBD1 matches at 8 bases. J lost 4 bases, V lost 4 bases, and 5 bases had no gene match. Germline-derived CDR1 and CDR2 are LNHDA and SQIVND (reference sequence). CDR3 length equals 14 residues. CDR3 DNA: TGTGCCAGTAGTACTACAGGGGGGCTCACTGAAGCTTTCTTT. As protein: CASSTTGGLTEAFF. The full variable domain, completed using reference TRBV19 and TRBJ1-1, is DGGITQSPKYLFRKEGQNVTLSCEQNLNHDAMYWYRQDPGQGLRLIYYSQIVNDFQKGDIAEGYSVSREKKESFPLTVTSAQKNPTAFYLCASSTTGGLTEAFFGQGTRLTVV.

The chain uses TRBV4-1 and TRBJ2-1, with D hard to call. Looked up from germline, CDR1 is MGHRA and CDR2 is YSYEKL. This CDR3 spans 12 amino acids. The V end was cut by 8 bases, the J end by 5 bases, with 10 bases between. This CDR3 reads CASSDINNEQFF. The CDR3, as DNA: TGCGCCAGCTCAGACATCAACAATGAGCAGTTCTTC.

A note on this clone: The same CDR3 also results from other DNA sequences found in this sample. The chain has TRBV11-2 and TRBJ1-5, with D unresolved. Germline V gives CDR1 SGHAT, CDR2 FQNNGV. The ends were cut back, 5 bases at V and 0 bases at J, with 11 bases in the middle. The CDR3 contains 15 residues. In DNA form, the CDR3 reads TGTGCCAGCAGCCTGACGGGAAATAGCAATCAGCCCCAGCATTTT. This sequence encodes CASSLTGNSNQPQHF. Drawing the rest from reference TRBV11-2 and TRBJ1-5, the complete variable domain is EAGVAQSPRYKIIEKRQSVAFWCNPISGHATLYWYQQILGQGPKLLIQFQNNGVVDDSQLPKDRFSAERLKGVDSTLKIQPAKLEDSAVYLCASSLTGNSNQPQHFGDGTRLSIL.

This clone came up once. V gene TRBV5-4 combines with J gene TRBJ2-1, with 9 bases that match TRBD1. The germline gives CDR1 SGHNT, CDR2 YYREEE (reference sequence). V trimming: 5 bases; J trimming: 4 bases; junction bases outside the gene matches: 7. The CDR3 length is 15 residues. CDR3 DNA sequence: TGTGCCAGCAGGAGGGTGGACAGGGGATACAATGAGCAGTTCTTC. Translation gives CASRRVDRGYNEQFF.

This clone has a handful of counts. The CDR3 spells CASSNPDSSGNTIYF. The CDR3 DNA is TGTGCCAGCAGCAACCCGGACAGCTCTGGAAACACCATATATTTT. This chain joins TRBV4-2 and TRBJ1-3; possibly TRBD1 for D (6 bases). The V gene lost 5 bases and the J gene lost 0 bases, with 11 bases spanning the gap. This CDR3 contains 15 residues. Germline CDR1 reads LGHNA; CDR2 reads YNFKEQ.